A selection of T cell receptor beta chains follows, all from one sample in a study of T cells after yellow fever vaccination. TCRdb independently ran MiXCR on the 5' RACE reads; one entry per CDR3 protein. Among hundreds of thousands of distinct CDR3 sequences listed, approximately 15% were seen once. The starting material was PBMCs, obtained on the day of the yellow fever booster vaccination. The receptors stem from a man aged 30 to 45 who received the YFV17D yellow fever vaccine. Each CDR3 is given with its conserved first and last residue. The D gene is left open where the match is weak. Size values are once, few and many counts, or a class for expanded clones, and some rows have none.

J: TRBJ2-1
size: few
D: TRBD1
V: TRBV28
DNA: TGTGCCAGCAGTTCTCCGGGACAGGGGTTCCATGAGCAGTTCTTC
CDR3: CASSSPGQGFHEQFF

J: TRBJ2-1
size: few
D: -
V: TRBV20-1
DNA: TGCAGTGGGTCGGACTACATCACCTTGAATGAGCAGTTCTTC
CDR3: CSGSDYITLNEQFF

J: TRBJ1-2
size: -
D: -
V: TRBV24-1
DNA: TGTGCCACCAGTGACCTTGGACAGAACATCTATGGCTACACCTTC
CDR3: CATSDLGQNIYGYTF

J: TRBJ2-1
size: -
D: -
V: TRBV27
DNA: TGTGCCAGCAAAAGGCGGGAAAACTACAATGAGCAGTTCTTC
CDR3: CASKRRENYNEQFF

J: TRBJ2-1
size: few
D: TRBD2
V: TRBV6-4
DNA: TGTGCCAGCAGTGACCTCGGACTAGCGGGCAATGAGCAGTTCTTC
CDR3: CASSDLGLAGNEQFF

J: TRBJ2-3
size: -
D: TRBD1
V: TRBV6-4
DNA: TGTGCCAGCAGTGAGTCAGGGGGCAAGAGAGATACGCAGTATTTT
CDR3: CASSESGGKRDTQYF

J: TRBJ2-5
size: many
D: -
V: TRBV3-1
DNA: TGTGCCAGTTGGGCGGTTGGAGAGACCCAGTACTTC
CDR3: CASWAVGETQYF

J: TRBJ1-6
size: -
D: -
V: TRBV12-3/TRBV12-4
DNA: TGTGCCTCGGGGACTTATAATTCACCCCTCCACTTT
CDR3: CASGTYNSPLHF

J: TRBJ2-1
size: -
D: TRBD2
V: TRBV11-2
DNA: TGTGCCAGCAGCTCCGGGGGGGGGCAGGCCGGGACTACCTTTTATGAGCAGTTCTTC
CDR3: CASSSGGGQAGTTFYEQFF

J: TRBJ1-4
size: -
D: -
V: TRBV7-9
DNA: TGTGCCAGCAGCTTAGGTCTTGGTATTGTGGATGAAAAACTGTTTTTT
CDR3: CASSLGLGIVDEKLFF

J: TRBJ2-3
size: -
D: -
V: TRBV10-2
DNA: TGCGCCAGCAGTGAGTCGATCGAATACAGGACCACAGATACGCAGTATTTT
CDR3: CASSESIEYRTTDTQYF

J: TRBJ2-3
size: -
D: -
V: TRBV3-1
DNA: TGTGCCAGCAGCCAAGAAGTCATCGGGGGCACAGATACGCAGTATTTT
CDR3: CASSQEVIGGTDTQYF

J: TRBJ2-3
size: -
D: TRBD2
V: TRBV5-6
DNA: TGTGCCAGCAGCCTGACTAGCGGAGCCCATTACACAGATACGCAGTATTTT
CDR3: CASSLTSGAHYTDTQYF

J: TRBJ1-3
size: few
D: -
V: TRBV14
DNA: TGTGCCAGCAGCCGAACAGGGAGGAACACCATATATTTT
CDR3: CASSRTGRNTIYF

J: TRBJ2-4
size: few
D: -
V: TRBV4-2
DNA: TGTGCCAGCAGCCAAGGGGGATCTGGCATTCAGTACTTC
CDR3: CASSQGGSGIQYF

J: TRBJ2-5
size: -
D: TRBD2
V: TRBV18
DNA: TGTGCCAGCTCAAGTCCGGGACTAGCGGTAGACTCGGAGACCCAGTACTTC
CDR3: CASSSPGLAVDSETQYF

J: TRBJ2-7
size: many
D: -
V: TRBV6-1
DNA: TGTGCCAGCAGCCAAGCGAGGGGTTACGAGCAGTACTTC
CDR3: CASSQARGYEQYF

J: TRBJ1-1
size: few
D: -
V: TRBV12-3/TRBV12-4
DNA: TGTGCCAGCAGTGGGACCGAGAGACAAGCTTTCTTT
CDR3: CASSGTERQAFF

J: TRBJ2-7
size: -
D: TRBD2
V: TRBV4-1
DNA: TGCGCCAGCAGCCAATTAGCGGGCACCCTCTACGAGCAGTACTTC
CDR3: CASSQLAGTLYEQYF

J: TRBJ2-2
size: -
D: -
V: TRBV7-2
DNA: TGTGCCAGCAGCTTAGACATCCGGGTCACCGGGGAGCTGTTTTTT
CDR3: CASSLDIRVTGELFF

J: TRBJ2-2
size: few
D: -
V: TRBV27
DNA: TGTGCCAGCAGTTTATTCCTCTTCACCGGGGAGCTGTTTTTT
CDR3: CASSLFLFTGELFF

J: TRBJ2-7
size: once
D: -
V: TRBV12-5
DNA: TGTGCTAGTGGTTTGGGGACAACAAGCTCCTACGAGCAGTACTTC
CDR3: CASGLGTTSSYEQYF

J: TRBJ2-7
size: few
D: -
V: TRBV4-3
DNA: TGCGCCAGCAGCCAAGACCCCAGGGGCAGAAGTGAAGAGCAGTACTTC
CDR3: CASSQDPRGRSEEQYF

J: TRBJ1-2
size: -
D: -
V: TRBV5-1
DNA: TGCGCCAGCAGCCCGGACAGTGGTCGGGGTGGCTACACCTTC
CDR3: CASSPDSGRGGYTF

J: TRBJ2-5
size: -
D: TRBD1
V: TRBV4-2
DNA: TGTGCCAGCAGCCAAGTGGACAGGCAAGAGACCCAGTACTTC
CDR3: CASSQVDRQETQYF

J: TRBJ1-1
size: few
D: -
V: TRBV7-6
DNA: TGTGCCAGCAGCCTTACGGGCGGGGCGAGTAACACTGAAGCTTTCTTT
CDR3: CASSLTGGASNTEAFF

J: TRBJ2-1
size: -
D: -
V: TRBV6-5
DNA: TGTGCCAGCAGTTACTCCGCCCTTGGACCAGAGGAGAGCAATGAGCAGTTCTTC
CDR3: CASSYSALGPEESNEQFF

J: TRBJ1-6
size: -
D: -
V: TRBV6-1
DNA: TGTGCCAGCAGTCCCTGGACAACGGATAATTCACCCCTCCACTTT
CDR3: CASSPWTTDNSPLHF

J: TRBJ2-5
size: -
D: -
V: TRBV5-1
DNA: TGCGCCAGCACTTGGAGGCCCGGGGAGACCCAGTACTTC
CDR3: CASTWRPGETQYF